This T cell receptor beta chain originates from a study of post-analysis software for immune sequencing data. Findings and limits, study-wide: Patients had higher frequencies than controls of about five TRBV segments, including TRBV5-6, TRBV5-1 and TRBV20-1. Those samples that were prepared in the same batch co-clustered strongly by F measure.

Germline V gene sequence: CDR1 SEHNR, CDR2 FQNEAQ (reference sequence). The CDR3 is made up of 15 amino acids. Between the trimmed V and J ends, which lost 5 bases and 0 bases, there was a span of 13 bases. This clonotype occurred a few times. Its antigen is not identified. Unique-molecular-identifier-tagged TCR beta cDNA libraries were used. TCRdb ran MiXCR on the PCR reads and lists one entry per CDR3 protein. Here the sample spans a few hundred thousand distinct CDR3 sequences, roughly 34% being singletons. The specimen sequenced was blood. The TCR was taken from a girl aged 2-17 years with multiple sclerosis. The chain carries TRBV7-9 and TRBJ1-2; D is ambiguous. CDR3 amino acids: CASSPHTNPNYGYTF. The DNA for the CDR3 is TGTGCCAGCAGCCCACATACCAATCCTAACTATGGCTACACCTTC. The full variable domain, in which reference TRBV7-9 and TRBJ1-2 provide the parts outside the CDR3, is DTGVSQNPRHKITKRGQNVTFRCDPISEHNRLYWYRQTLGQGPEFLTYFQNEAQLEKSRLLSDRFSAERPKGSFSTLEIQRTEQGDSAMYLCASSPHTNPNYGYTFGSGTRLTVV.